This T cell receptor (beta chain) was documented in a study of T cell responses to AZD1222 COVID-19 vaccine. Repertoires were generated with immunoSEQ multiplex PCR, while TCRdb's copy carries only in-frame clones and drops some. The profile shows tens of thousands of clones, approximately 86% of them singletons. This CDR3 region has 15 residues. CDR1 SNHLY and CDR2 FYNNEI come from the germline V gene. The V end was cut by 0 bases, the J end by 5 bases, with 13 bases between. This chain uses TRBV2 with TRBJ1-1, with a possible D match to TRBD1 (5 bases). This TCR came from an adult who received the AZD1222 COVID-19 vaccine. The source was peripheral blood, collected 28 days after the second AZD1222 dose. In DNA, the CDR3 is TGTGCCAGCAGTGAAGCACGGGGCCACTGGACTGAAGCTTTCTTT. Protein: CASSEARGHWTEAFF.